These T cell receptor beta chains were read from a single sample in a study of blood T cell repertoires in COVID-19. Assay used: immunoSEQ multiplex PCR; TCRdb lists only in-frame clones, some missing. The table includes around 300,000 clones, nearly 90% detected once. Sequenced material: PBMCs or T cells enriched from blood (not recorded which). The source of these receptors is a young woman who had recovered from COVID-19. The CDR3 runs from the conserved cysteine through the conserved F or W. D genes are given only for firm matches.

>TRBJ2-1|-|TRBV9
CASSVGITGGGRYNEQFF
>TRBJ1-5|-|TRBV30
CAWAELNQPQHF
>TRBJ2-7|-|TRBV10-2
CASSGGDSYEQYF
>TRBJ2-3|TRBD1|TRBV3-1/TRBV3-2
CASSPRQGSDTQYF
>TRBJ2-2|TRBD2|TRBV11-3
CASSHPGPAGAGELFF
>TRBJ1-5|TRBD1|TRBV18
CASSPGTGGDQPQHF
>TRBJ1-5|-|TRBV6-2/TRBV6-3
CASSSQGNQPQHF
>TRBJ1-4|-|TRBV14
CASSQGQVEKLFF
>TRBJ1-1|-|TRBV10-3
CAISESGSGAEAFF
>TRBJ2-7|-|TRBV5-6
CASSFGRLYEQYF
>TRBJ2-1|-|TRBV9
CASSVGGREQFF
>TRBJ2-1|TRBD2|TRBV14
CASSQASGSFLGWANEQFF
>TRBJ1-2|TRBD1|TRBV7-9
CASSYADRGSTGYTF
>TRBJ1-1|-|TRBV30
CAWKWEVGTLYPAFF
>TRBJ1-2|-|TRBV11-3
CASSLDYEAGIRYGYTF
>TRBJ1-2|-|TRBV29-1
CSVVGGGENYGYTF
>TRBJ2-7|-|TRBV3-1/TRBV3-2
CASSQEGGYEQYF
>TRBJ1-5|-|TRBV5-1
CASSLEGTGSNQPQHF
>TRBJ2-4|-|TRBV21-1
CASSKGEGRGWTLDIQYF
>TRBJ2-6|TRBD1|TRBV4-1
CASSQPAGGVSGANVLTF
>TRBJ2-5|TRBD2|TRBV5-4
CASSGGVQETQYF
>TRBJ1-5|TRBD1|TRBV28
CASSPGQGASGYQPQHF
>TRBJ1-2|-|TRBV12-3/TRBV12-4
CASSRRGSYGYTF
>TRBJ1-1|-|TRBV14
CASSQDLARISEAFF
>TRBJ1-5|TRBD1|TRBV5-1
CASSLGQGAGQPQHF
>TRBJ2-3|TRBD1|TRBV27
CASSLTDRVTDTQYF
>TRBJ2-7|TRBD2|TRBV3-1/TRBV3-2
CASSHKTPISGRAVWPHEQYF
>TRBJ2-7|-|TRBV6-5
CASADRYYEQYF
>TRBJ2-7|-|TRBV29-1
CSGWTDPYEQYF
>TRBJ1-4|-|TRBV11-2
CASSFVRGPTNEKLFF
>TRBJ1-2|-|TRBV9
CASSVGLGGVTNYGYTF
>TRBJ1-5|-|TRBV7-9
CASSFPRGSQHF
>TRBJ1-2|TRBD1|TRBV5-1
CASSTKGSSTGMNGYTF
>TRBJ1-2|TRBD1|TRBV19
CASSIYYLDREDGYTF
>TRBJ1-2|-|TRBV29-1
CSVNQGNANYGYTF
>TRBJ2-1|TRBD1|TRBV19
CASSVGTGENEQFF
>TRBJ2-1|-|TRBV24-1
CATSDFTPGPGAVFF
>TRBJ2-1|TRBD2|TRBV19
CASQLTSGTLHLDNEQFF
>TRBJ2-7|TRBD2|TRBV30
CAWSSRRLTSGEYEQYF